This T cell receptor (beta chain) comes out of a study of blood T cells in healthy people across ages. V trimming: 3 bases; J trimming: 2 bases; junction bases outside the gene matches: 13. There are 18 residues in the CDR3. CDR1 and CDR2 from the germline V gene are SGHRS and YFSETQ. General study findings and limits: It was not known whether donors were CMV positive (a possible confounder of expanded clonotype changes). Underestimates were what the diversity estimates from one million T cells were considered to be. Diversity of TCR beta per million T cells declined in a roughly linear way with age. The study found TCR beta diversity correlated strongly with naive T cell percentage.

This clonotype was counted between two and nine times. Its antigen is currently unknown. Using a J-beta primer mix together with a sample-barcoded 5' primer, a second PCR was run for about 7 to 12 cycles. TCRdb redid the calling of the 5' RACE reads with MiXCR, one entry per CDR3 protein. The sample shows 2 million or so distinct CDR3 sequences, 40% to 55% of them seen only once. The clonotype comes from a woman aged 40 to 50 in good health. J is TRBJ2-3 and V is TRBV5-1; 9 bases align to TRBD2. The material sequenced was blood. CDR3 region: CASSSDFSGGPLTDTQYF. CDR3 bases: TGCGCCAGCAGCTCCGACTTTAGCGGGGGCCCACTCACAGATACGCAGTATTTT.